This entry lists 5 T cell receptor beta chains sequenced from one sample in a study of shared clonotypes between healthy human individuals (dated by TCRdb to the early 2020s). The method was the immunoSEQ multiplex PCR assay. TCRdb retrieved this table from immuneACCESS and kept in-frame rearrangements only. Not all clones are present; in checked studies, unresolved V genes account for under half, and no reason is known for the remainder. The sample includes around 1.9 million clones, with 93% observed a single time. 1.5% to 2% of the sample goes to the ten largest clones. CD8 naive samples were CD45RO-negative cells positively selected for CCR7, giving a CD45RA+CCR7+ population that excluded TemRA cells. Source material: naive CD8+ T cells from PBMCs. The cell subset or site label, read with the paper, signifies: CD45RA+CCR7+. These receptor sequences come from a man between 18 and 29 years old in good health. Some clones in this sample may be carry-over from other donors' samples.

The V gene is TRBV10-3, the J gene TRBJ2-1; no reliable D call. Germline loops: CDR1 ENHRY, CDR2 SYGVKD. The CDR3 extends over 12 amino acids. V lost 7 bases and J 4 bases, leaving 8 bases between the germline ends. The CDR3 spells CAITESYNEQFF. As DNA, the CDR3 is TGTGCCATCACCGAAAGTTACAATGAGCAGTTCTTC.

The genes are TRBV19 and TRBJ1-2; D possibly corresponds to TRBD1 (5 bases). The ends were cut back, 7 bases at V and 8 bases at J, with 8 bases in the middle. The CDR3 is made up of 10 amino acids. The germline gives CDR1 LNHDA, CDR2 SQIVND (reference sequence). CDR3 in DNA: TGTGCCAGTAAGGACAACGGCTACACCTTC. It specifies CASKDNGYTF. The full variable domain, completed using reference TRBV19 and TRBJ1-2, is DGGITQSPKYLFRKEGQNVTLSCEQNLNHDAMYWYRQDPGQGLRLIYYSQIVNDFQKGDIAEGYSVSREKKESFPLTVTSAQKNPTAFYLCASKDNGYTFGSGTRLTVV.

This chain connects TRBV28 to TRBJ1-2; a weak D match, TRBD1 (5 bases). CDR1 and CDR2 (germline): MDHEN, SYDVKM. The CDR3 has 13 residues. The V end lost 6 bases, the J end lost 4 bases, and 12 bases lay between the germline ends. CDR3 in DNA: TGTGCCAGCAGCCCGAGGGGCAGCTATGGCTACACCTTC. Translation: CASSPRGSYGYTF.

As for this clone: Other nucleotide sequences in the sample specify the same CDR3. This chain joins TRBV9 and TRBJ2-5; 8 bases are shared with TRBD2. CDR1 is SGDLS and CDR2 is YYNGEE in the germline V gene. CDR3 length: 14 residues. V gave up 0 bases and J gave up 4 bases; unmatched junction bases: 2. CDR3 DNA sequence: TGTGCCAGCAGCGTAGCTAGCGGGCGAGAGACCCAGTACTTC. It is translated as CASSVASGRETQYF.

As DNA, the CDR3 is TGTGCCACCCTCCCGCAAGGGGCCTACGAGCAGTACTTC. This codes for CATLPQGAYEQYF. The chain recombines TRBV28 with TRBJ2-7, with D possibly TRBD1 on 5 matching bases. V was cut by 10 bases and J by 2 bases, with 15 bases left in between. This CDR3 has 13 amino acids. The germline V gene has CDR1 MDHEN and CDR2 SYDVKM. The whole variable domain, remainder taken from reference TRBV28 and TRBJ2-7, is DVKVTQSSRYLVKRTGEKVFLECVQDMDHENMFWYRQDPGLGLRLIYFSYDVKMKEKGDIPEGYSVSREKKERFSLILESASTNQTSMYLCATLPQGAYEQYFGPGTRLTVT.